These 28 T cell receptor beta chains came from one sample sequenced in a study of blood T cell repertoires in COVID-19. Sequenced by immunoSEQ multiplex PCR; TCRdb stores in-frame clones only, minus some. The repertoire has about 240,000 clones, roughly 80% of them found once; the top ten carry 9.6%. The sample comprised peripheral blood. The receptors were gathered from a woman aged 80 or over with acute or convalescent COVID-19.

The chain recombines TRBV30 with TRBJ2-3, with D perhaps matching TRBD2 (5 bases). The ends were cut back, 3 bases at V and 1 base at J, with 11 bases in the middle. Germline lookup yields CDR1 GTSNPN and CDR2 SVGIG (reference sequence). The CDR3 totals 14 residues. Written as DNA, the CDR3 is TGTGCCTGGAGAGTGGGAGCGGGCACAGATACGCAGTATTTT. This translates into CAWRVGAGTDTQYF.

In this sample, this clone turned up a few times. The CDR3 bases are TGTGCCTGGAGTGTACTTTTAGGAGGCGAGCAGTACTTC. Translating gives CAWSVLLGGEQYF. The V and J genes are TRBV30 and TRBJ2-7, with D perhaps matching TRBD2 (5 bases). V was trimmed by 0 bases and J by 6 bases, leaving 12 bases between them. The germline CDR1 and CDR2 sequences are GTSNPN and SVGIG (reference sequence). CDR3 size: 13 residues.

The gene calls are TRBV28 and TRBJ1-5; 7 nucleotides align to TRBD1. The CDR3 contains 12 residues. Germline assignment: CDR1 MDHEN and CDR2 SYDVKM. J gave up 6 bases and V 8 bases, and 4 bases lay outside the gene matches. For the CDR3, the DNA is TGTGCCAGCCACAGGGGTGGTCAGCCCCAGCATTTT. Protein product: CASHRGGQPQHF.

The rearrangement links TRBV4-1 to TRBJ1-2; no firm D call. With 3 bases removed from V and 5 bases from J, the gap between germline ends came to 13 bases. The CDR3 has 14 amino acids. Germline V gives CDR1 MGHRA, CDR2 YSYEKL. The CDR3 DNA is TGCGCCAGCAGCCAGGGGAGGTCCTCGTATGGCTACACCTTC. Translated: CASSQGRSSYGYTF.

The V and J genes are TRBV2 and TRBJ1-3, with unresolved D. CDR3 length: 16 amino acids. CDR1 and CDR2 (germline): SNHLY, FYNNEI. Trimming shortened V by 1 base and J by 2 bases, and 12 bases separated the two germline ends. The CDR3 DNA reads as TGTGCCAGCAGTGAAGTGGGCCTCCGGACTGGAAACACCATATATTTT. The encoded protein is CASSEVGLRTGNTIYF.

CDR3 DNA sequence: TGTGCCAGCAGCCAACAGTTTCCGGAGACCCAGTACTTC. It encodes CASSQQFPETQYF. The rearrangement joins TRBV14 to TRBJ2-5; D gene unclear. The CDR3 sequence is 13 residues long. Germline V gives CDR1 SGHDN, CDR2 FVKESK. Trimming removed 2 bases at V and 5 bases at J, with 9 bases between.

V usage is TRBV11-2 and J usage is TRBJ2-2, with a possible D match to TRBD2 (5 bases). The CDR3 loop spans 15 amino acids. V lost 5 bases and J 4 bases, leaving 14 bases between the germline ends. The germline CDR1 and CDR2 sequences are SGHAT and FQNNGV. Here the CDR3 reads CASSRLGRTTGELFF. CDR3 sequence (DNA): TGTGCCAGCAGCCGACTTGGGAGAACCACCGGGGAGCTGTTTTTT.

V is TRBV2 and J is TRBJ1-1; TRBD1 might be the D (6 bases). Trimming removed 10 bases from V and 4 bases from J, with 13 bases in between. This CDR3 is 12 amino acids long. Germline V lookup: CDR1 SNHLY, CDR2 FYNNEI. The CDR3 region is CATQGLGTEAFF. Written as DNA, the CDR3 is TGTGCCACTCAGGGGTTGGGCACTGAAGCTTTCTTT. Complete variable domain (other parts from reference TRBV2 and TRBJ1-1): EPEVTQTPSHQVTQMGQEVILRCVPISNHLYFYWYRQILGQKVEFLVSFYNNEISEKSEIFDDQFSVERPDGSNFTLKIRSTKLEDSAMYFCATQGLGTEAFFGQGTRLTVV.

The rearrangement joins TRBV29-1 to TRBJ1-1; the D is unclear. Trimming shortened V by 7 bases and J by 0 bases, and 12 bases separated the two germline ends. The CDR3 extends over 13 amino acids. CDR1 SQVTM and CDR2 ANQGSEA come from the germline V gene. The CDR3 DNA is TGCAGCGCTGAGTTAGCGATGAACACTGAAGCTTTCTTT. Protein product: CSAELAMNTEAFF.

The rearrangement links TRBV27 to TRBJ2-7; 8 bases match TRBD2. Trimming cost V 6 bases and J 6 bases; bases outside gene matches: 1. The CDR3 covers 11 residues. Germline assignment: CDR1 MNHEY and CDR2 SMNVEV (reference sequence). CDR3 sequence reads: CASSGGGEQYF. In DNA form, the CDR3 reads TGTGCCAGCAGCGGGGGGGGCGAGCAGTACTTC.

This sequence joins TRBV5-4 and TRBJ1-2; 8 bases map to TRBD1. The CDR3 runs 14 residues. With V trimmed by 3 bases and J by 5 bases, 6 bases remained unmatched. CDR1 is SGHNT, CDR2 YYREEE, per germline (reference sequence). The CDR3 DNA sequence: TGTGCCAGCAGCTCGGGGACAGGACGTTATGGCTACACCTTC. This codes for CASSSGTGRYGYTF. The whole variable domain, filled in from reference TRBV5-4 and TRBJ1-2, reads ETGVTQSPTHLIKTRGQQVTLRCSSQSGHNTVSWYQQALGQGPQFIFQYYREEENGRGNFPPRFSGLQFPNYSSELNVNALELDDSALYLCASSSGTGRYGYTFGSGTRLTVV.

This clone has ten or more counts. The rearrangement links TRBV7-2 to TRBJ2-5; tentatively, D is TRBD2 (5 bases). V lost 5 bases and J 5 bases, leaving 9 bases between the germline ends. The CDR3 consists of 12 residues. The germline V gene encodes CDR1 SGHTA and CDR2 FQGNSA. CDR3 residues: CASSPGIETQYF. The DNA of the CDR3 is TGTGCCAGCAGCCCCGGGATCGAGACCCAGTACTTC. Looking up the rest from reference TRBV7-2 and TRBJ2-5 gives the full variable domain: GAGVSQSPSNKVTEKGKDVELRCDPISGHTALYWYRQSLGQGLEFLIYFQGNSAPDKSGLPSDRFSAERTGGSVSTLTIQRTQQEDSAVYLCASSPGIETQYFGPGTRLLVL.

The chain employs TRBV6-2 or TRBV6-3 and TRBJ2-7; TRBD1 agrees at 9 bases. V lost 6 bases, J lost 2 bases, and 8 bases stayed unmatched. The germline V gene has CDR1 MNHEY and CDR2 SVGEGT. The length of the CDR3 is 15 residues. The CDR3 protein is CASSKDRGYPYEQYF. The CDR3 DNA sequence: TGTGCCAGCAGCAAGGACAGGGGATATCCCTACGAGCAGTACTTC.

The chain employs TRBV5-1 and TRBJ2-7, with 9 nucleotides matching TRBD1. The CDR3 length is 15 residues. Germline CDR1 is SGHRS and CDR2 is YFSETQ. J lost 5 bases, V lost 4 bases, and 10 bases had no gene match. The CDR3 DNA reads as TGCGCCAGCAGCGTCGCGGGACAGGGAAGCCACGAGCAGTACTTC. Its translation: CASSVAGQGSHEQYF.

This clone has only one observation. V and J are TRBV5-1 and TRBJ2-7; 10 bases align to TRBD1. V dropped 4 bases and J dropped 1; count of bases not matched to a gene: 5. This CDR3 comprises 15 residues. Per germline, CDR1 SGHRS and CDR2 YFSETQ. CDR3 nucleotides: TGCGCCAGCAGCCTACGGACAGGGGGTTCCTACGAGCAGTACTTC. Protein product: CASSLRTGGSYEQYF.

The chain is built from TRBV5-4 and TRBJ2-5, with D possibly being TRBD1 (6 bases). V was cut by 0 bases and J by 4 bases, with 10 bases left in between. The CDR3 is 14 residues long. The germline CDR1 and CDR2 sequences are SGHNT and YYREEE (reference sequence). CDR3 sequence reads: CASSLAAGVETQYF. CDR3 in DNA: TGTGCCAGCAGCTTGGCGGCAGGGGTAGAGACCCAGTACTTC.

CDR3 DNA: TGTGCCAGTAGCCTGCGACTCGGGCCCTCCGGGGCCTACGAGCAGTACTTC. Protein sequence: CASSLRLGPSGAYEQYF. V usage is TRBV19 and J usage is TRBJ2-7, with D possibly TRBD2 on 5 matching bases. CDR1 and CDR2 from the germline V gene are LNHDA and SQIVND (reference sequence). V lost 6 bases and J lost 2, with 23 bases in between. This CDR3 comprises 17 residues.

The chain has TRBV10-3 and TRBJ2-1, with D tentatively TRBD2 (6 bases). The germline V gene encodes CDR1 ENHRY and CDR2 SYGVKD. Trimming took 6 bases from V and 7 from J, leaving 13 bases between them. The CDR3 is 13 amino acids. In DNA, the CDR3 is TGTGCCATCAGACCCGTACTAGCAAATGAGCAGTTCTTC. Its protein product is CAIRPVLANEQFF.

This clone came up a few times. The chain is built from TRBV5-1 and TRBJ2-2; 11 bases fit TRBD1. V lost 4 bases, J lost 6 bases, and 8 bases stayed unmatched. Germline assignment: CDR1 SGHRS and CDR2 YFSETQ. The CDR3 extends over 16 amino acids. The CDR3 DNA sequence: TGCGCCAGCAGCCCCCATGGACAGGGGGCGCCCGGGGAGCTGTTTTTT. Amino acids: CASSPHGQGAPGELFF.

CDR3 nucleotides: TGTGCCAGCAGTGAAGTGCAGGGGCGAGGCAGAGCTTTCTTT. Translating gives CASSEVQGRGRAFF. The chain links TRBV2 to TRBJ1-1, with a possible D match to TRBD1 (6 bases). Germline CDR1 is SNHLY and CDR2 is FYNNEI. CDR3 length: 14 residues. Trimming left V 1 base short and J 10 bases short, with 16 bases between.

This chain connects TRBV6-6 to TRBJ1-5, with D tentatively TRBD1 (5 bases). V was trimmed by 4 bases and J by 7 bases, leaving 11 bases between them. The CDR3 covers 13 residues. Germline V gives CDR1 MNHNY, CDR2 SVGAGI (reference sequence). The CDR3 here is CASSSQVLQPQHF. The CDR3 DNA reads as TGTGCCAGCAGTTCACAGGTATTGCAGCCCCAGCATTTT.

The rearrangement joins TRBV5-6 to TRBJ1-4, with 10 bases matching TRBD1. The CDR3 covers 14 residues. Germline values: CDR1 SGHDT, CDR2 YYEEEE. V shed 5 bases, J shed 8 bases, and the junction held 6 bases outside the gene matches. The CDR3 reads CASRLRDRGEKLFF. The CDR3 coding sequence is TGTGCCAGCAGGCTCCGGGACAGGGGCGAAAAACTGTTTTTT.

This chain links TRBV2 with TRBJ2-1, with TRBD2 matching over 8 bases. In germline, CDR1 is SNHLY, CDR2 FYNNEI. V trimming: 4 bases; J trimming: 10 bases; junction bases outside the gene matches: 0. The length of the CDR3 is 11 residues. The CDR3 sequence is CASSGLAEQFF. Written as DNA, the CDR3 is TGTGCCAGCAGTGGACTAGCGGAGCAGTTCTTC.

CDR3 residues: CASSRAATSGGNNEQFF. The CDR3 bases are TGTGCCAGCAGCCGTGCCGCGACTAGCGGGGGCAACAATGAGCAGTTCTTC. The chain uses TRBV11-2 and TRBJ2-1; 12 bases agree with TRBD2. This CDR3 is 17 amino acids long. Trimming cost V 5 bases and J 5 bases; bases outside gene matches: 10. Germline values: CDR1 SGHAT, CDR2 FQNNGV.

CDR3: CASRPQGRETQYF. The CDR3 DNA reads as TGTGCCAGCAGACCCCAGGGGCGGGAGACCCAGTACTTC. The chain has TRBV12-3 or TRBV12-4 and TRBJ2-5, with a possible D match to TRBD1 (6 bases). There are 13 residues in the CDR3. V lost 6 bases, J lost 5 bases, and 13 bases lay in between.

The gene calls are TRBV5-4 and TRBJ1-1; 11 bases match TRBD1. V shed 4 bases and J 1 base; nucleotides not matched to a gene: 6. CDR3 length equals 16 residues. Germline loops: CDR1 SGHNT, CDR2 YYREEE (reference sequence). The CDR3, as DNA: TGTGCCAGCAGCACTGGACAGGGGGCACGGAACACTGAAGCTTTCTTT. The encoded protein is CASSTGQGARNTEAFF.

V is TRBV28 and J is TRBJ2-7; 8 nucleotides agree with TRBD1. In germline, CDR1 is MDHEN, CDR2 SYDVKM. This CDR3 comprises 14 residues. V dropped 3 bases and J dropped 12; count of bases not matched to a gene: 13. CDR3 loop: CASSFLAGGHRWYF. CDR3 bases: TGTGCCAGCAGTTTCCTCGCAGGGGGCCACCGTTGGTACTTC.

This clone appeared once. J is TRBJ2-7 and V is TRBV6-1, with a weak D call TRBD2 (5 bases). Germline assignment: CDR1 MNHNS and CDR2 SASEGT. Trimming took 0 bases from V and 3 from J, leaving 9 bases between them. There are 14 residues in the CDR3. The CDR3 nucleotides read TGTGCCAGCAGTGAAGCAGGTGCGGGCTACGAGCAGTACTTC. Translating it yields CASSEAGAGYEQYF.